A single sample gave rise to the 14 T cell receptor beta chains below, sequenced in a study of post-analysis software for immune sequencing data. Findings of the study overall: Patients showed TRBV5-6, TRBV5-1 and TRBV20-1 among several TRBV segments more frequent than in controls.

The antigens of these receptors remain unknown. Built from TCR beta cDNA, the libraries had unique molecular identifiers in them. MiXCR, run by TCRdb on the PCR reads, gives a single entry per CDR3 protein. The table lists a few hundred thousand distinct CDR3 sequences, roughly a third of them singletons. Sequenced: blood. The receptor set was obtained from a girl aged 5-17 years with multiple sclerosis.

This chain uses TRBV3-1 with TRBJ1-2; D not certain. Trimming removed 0 bases from V and 3 bases from J, with 2 bases in between. The CDR3 loop spans 12 amino acids. In germline, CDR1 is LGHDT, CDR2 YNNKEL (reference sequence). The CDR3 DNA is TGTGCCAGCAGCCAAGATGACTATGGCTACACCTTC. This sequence encodes CASSQDDYGYTF.

The sample holds many counts of this clonotype. This rearrangement joins TRBV5-1 to TRBJ1-5; weak D call: TRBD1 (5 bases). Between the trimmed V and J ends, which lost 4 bases and 3 bases, there was a span of 11 bases. The CDR3 totals 14 residues. Germline V CDR1 and CDR2: SGHRS, YFSETQ. The CDR3 protein is CASSPGMNNQPQHF. The CDR3 region has the DNA TGCGCCAGCAGCCCAGGGATGAACAATCAGCCCCAGCATTTT.

This clonotype was observed at least ten times. V gene TRBV7-9 combines with J gene TRBJ2-1; D ambiguous. Germline CDR1 SEHNR, CDR2 FQNEAQ (reference sequence). The V gene lost 2 bases and the J gene lost 8 bases, with 10 bases spanning the gap. The CDR3 sequence is 13 residues long. CDR3 sequence: CASSLRLGYEQFF. In nucleotides, the CDR3 is TGTGCCAGCAGCTTAAGGCTGGGGTATGAGCAGTTCTTC.

This clonotype was recorded at least ten times. This rearrangement joins TRBV14 to TRBJ2-3, with TRBD1 matching 10 bases. This CDR3 contains 16 residues. V dropped 4 bases and J dropped 2; count of bases not matched to a gene: 6. Germline V gene sequence: CDR1 SGHDN, CDR2 FVKESK. CDR3 DNA: TGTGCCAGCAGCCCAGGGACAGGGGAAAACACAGATACGCAGTATTTT. Amino acid sequence: CASSPGTGENTDTQYF.

V gene TRBV4-1 combines with J gene TRBJ2-7; D may be TRBD2 (6 bases). The CDR3 is 15 residues long. V lost 4 bases and J 7 bases, leaving 20 bases between the germline ends. CDR1 is MGHRA and CDR2 is YSYEKL in the germline V gene. The CDR3 DNA reads TGCGCCAGCAGCCTCTGGATAGCGGATCACAATGAGCAGTACTTC. This codes for CASSLWIADHNEQYF.

This clonotype has only a few counts. The chain employs TRBV15 and TRBJ2-3, with no clear D. V gave up 4 bases and J gave up 0 bases, with 5 bases separating them. CDR1 and CDR2 from the germline V gene are LNHNV and YYDKDF (reference sequence). CDR3 length: 13 residues. The CDR3 sequence: CATSTQSTDTQYF. The CDR3 nucleotides read TGTGCCACCAGCACTCAGAGCACAGATACGCAGTATTTT.

This clonotype was picked up one time. V and J are TRBV28 and TRBJ2-7, with TRBD2 as a possible D gene (5 bases). CDR1 and CDR2 from the germline V gene are MDHEN and SYDVKM. The CDR3 is made up of 17 amino acids. V was shortened by 4 bases and J by 5 bases, with 24 bases between the two germline ends. CDR3 bases: TGTGCCAGCAGTTCGTACGAGGACTTCGGGCTTGCCAACGAGCAGTACTTC. The encoded protein is CASSSYEDFGLANEQYF.

This chain links TRBV18 with TRBJ2-3; no firm D call. Deletions cut 2 bases from V and 4 bases from J, with 13 bases between. This CDR3 is built from 15 residues. From germline, CDR1 is KGHSH and CDR2 LQKENI. This CDR3 reads CASSPGQGIPDTQYF. CDR3 bases: TGTGCCAGCTCACCAGGGCAAGGGATCCCAGATACGCAGTATTTT.

CDR3 DNA: TGTGCCAGCAGTTTGAGGACGGGGGGGCCCAATGAGCAGTTCTTC. It translates to CASSLRTGGPNEQFF. This chain links TRBV12-3 or TRBV12-4 with TRBJ2-1; 8 bases align to TRBD2. V lost 3 bases to trimming and J lost 6 bases; unmatched junction nucleotides: 7. The CDR3 loop spans 15 amino acids.

The table lists this clonotype with many counts. V is TRBV4-1 and J is TRBJ2-7; 8 nucleotides align to TRBD1. With 1 base clipped from V and 4 bases from J, the junction kept 12 bases outside the gene matches. The CDR3 is made up of 17 amino acids. CDR1 is MGHRA and CDR2 is YSYEKL in the germline V gene. The DNA for the CDR3 is TGCGCCAGCAGCCAAGCGAACTTGAGGGGACAGGCTTACGAGCAGTACTTC. Protein sequence: CASSQANLRGQAYEQYF.

This clonotype appeared a few times. The rearrangement joins TRBV6-5 to TRBJ2-2; TRBD2 matches at 13 bases. V shed 3 bases and J 1 base; nucleotides not matched to a gene: 5. The CDR3 covers 18 residues. CDR1 is MNHEY and CDR2 is SVGAGI in the germline V gene. CDR3 protein: CASSYATSGGRNTGELFF. The DNA of the CDR3 is TGTGCCAGCAGTTATGCGACTAGCGGGGGGCGGAACACCGGGGAGCTGTTTTTT.

In the case of this clonotype: A much bigger clone sits one base away, suggesting this may be a read error. The genes are TRBV6-1 and TRBJ1-2; a weak D match, TRBD1 (5 bases). Trimming removed 2 bases at V and 5 bases at J, with 15 bases between. Per the germline V gene, CDR1 is MNHNS and CDR2 is SASEGT. There are 15 residues in the CDR3. The CDR3 here is CASSESDDSVYGYTF. In nucleotides, the CDR3 is TGTGCCAGCAGTGAATCCGACGACAGTGTATATGGCTACACCTTC.

This clonotype appeared many times. This chain uses TRBV3-1 with TRBJ2-1, with D unclear. V shed 1 base and J shed 8 bases, with 15 bases lying between them. CDR1 and CDR2 from the germline V gene are LGHDT and YNNKEL (reference sequence). CDR3 size: 15 residues. The CDR3 nucleotides read TGTGCCAGCAGCCAAGGGCCGGCCAGCATCCATGAGCAGTTCTTC. Translated, it gives CASSQGPASIHEQFF.

Of note for this clonotype: This may come from a read error, since a much larger clone is one base off. This sequence joins TRBV7-9 and TRBJ2-1; D assignment may be TRBD1 or TRBD2 (5 bases each). CDR1 and CDR2 from the germline V gene are SEHNR and FQNEAQ (reference sequence). The CDR3 is 14 residues long. In DNA, the CDR3 is TGTGCCGGCAGCTTATCAGCTGGGGCGGGTGAGCAGTTCTTC. It is translated as CAGSLSAGAGEQFF.